This TCR beta chain was sequenced during a study of Graves' ophthalmopathy and Graves' hyperthyroidism. On the study more broadly: At initial diagnosis, peripheral blood was obtained, and this preceded any treatment.

Amplified material comprised TCR beta CDR3 regions derived from RNA transcripts. The workflow started with a first-round RT-PCR run with HTBI primers and then moved on to a second-round multiplex PCR. TCRdb itself ran the multiplex PCR reads through MiXCR, one entry per CDR3 protein. The sample consists of under 200,000 distinct CDR3 sequences, around two fifths of them appearing once. Isolation of PBMCs was performed using 9.5 to 10 ml of fresh peripheral blood. The source of this sequence is a woman in her thirties or forties with Graves' ophthalmopathy. Sequencing was done on a sample of peripheral blood.

The CDR3 bases are TGTGCCAGCACCTTCTCGGGGGCGGGAGGAGGCGTCGAGCAGTACTTC. Residues: CASTFSGAGGGVEQYF. The rearrangement links TRBV6-1 to TRBJ2-7; TRBD2 agrees at 8 bases. The junction had 17 bases not matched to a gene; V was cut back by 7 bases and J by 6 bases. The CDR3 has 16 residues. Germline V CDR1 and CDR2: MNHNS, SASEGT.